These 23 T cell receptor beta chains were sequenced from one sample in a study of T cells in pancreatic ductal adenocarcinoma. Clones were sequenced by immunoSEQ multiplex PCR, and TCRdb holds only the in-frame ones, with some missing. The sample records around 94,000 clones, about 96% being singletons. Surgery without prior neoadjuvant therapy was the treatment of the selected pancreatic ductal adenocarcinoma patients. The sequenced material came from PBMCs. The receptors derive from a human donor with pancreatic ductal adenocarcinoma.

This chain uses TRBV4-2 with TRBJ2-1; 9 bases are shared with TRBD2. V dropped 4 bases and J dropped 0; count of bases not matched to a gene: 22. Germline V gives CDR1 LGHNA, CDR2 YNFKEQ. CDR3 length equals 22 residues. Here the CDR3 reads CASSPIGGSRTSERSSYNEQFF. CDR3 DNA: TGTGCCAGCAGCCCCATTGGGGGGAGCCGGACTAGCGAAAGGAGCTCCTACAATGAGCAGTTCTTC.

This clone was observed a single time. The chain recombines TRBV4-3 with TRBJ2-1; tentative D call: TRBD2 (5 bases). The germline CDR1 and CDR2 sequences are LGHNA and YSLEER. V lost 4 bases and J 3 bases, leaving 7 bases between the germline ends. The CDR3 runs 13 residues. The CDR3 bases are TGCGCCAGCAGCCTGACTATCTACAATGAGCAGTTCTTC. Its translation is CASSLTIYNEQFF.

This chain joins TRBV5-1 and TRBJ2-3; weak D call: TRBD1 (6 bases). CDR3 length: 16 residues. The germline V gene has CDR1 SGHRS and CDR2 YFSETQ. Trimming stripped 1 base from V and 1 base from J, with 13 bases between. Here the CDR3 reads CASSLSPAGGTDTQYF. For the CDR3, the DNA is TGCGCCAGCAGCTTGTCCCCGGCAGGGGGCACAGATACGCAGTATTTT.

This chain connects TRBV29-1 to TRBJ2-7; 8 bases agree with TRBD1. Losses at the gene ends were 5 bases for V and 0 bases for J; bases not matched to a gene: 3. This CDR3 contains 13 residues. The V gene's germline CDR1 is SQVTM and CDR2 ANQGSEA. Here the CDR3 reads CSVIQGGSYEQYF. In DNA, the CDR3 is TGCAGCGTTATACAGGGGGGCTCCTACGAGCAGTACTTC.

The chain employs TRBV5-1 and TRBJ2-1, with D possibly TRBD1 on 7 matching bases. V shed 2 bases and J shed 3 bases, with 12 bases lying between them. Germline assignment: CDR1 SGHRS and CDR2 YFSETQ. CDR3 size: 15 residues. The CDR3 is CASSFRGEDYNEQFF. The CDR3 nucleotides read TGCGCCAGCAGCTTCAGGGGGGAGGACTACAATGAGCAGTTCTTC.

The V call is TRBV18, the J call TRBJ1-4; D is unclear. CDR1 is KGHSH and CDR2 is LQKENI in the germline V gene. CDR3 length: 14 amino acids. V was clipped by 6 bases and J by 0 bases, with 8 bases between them. The CDR3 DNA reads as TGTGCCAGCTCCCCCCCCGCAACTAATGAAAAACTGTTTTTT. It encodes CASSPPATNEKLFF.

V and J are TRBV6-5 and TRBJ1-1; D remains unclear. This CDR3 is 14 amino acids long. V lost 5 bases and J 5 bases, leaving 15 bases between the germline ends. The germline V gene has CDR1 MNHEY and CDR2 SVGAGI. The CDR3 DNA is TGTGCCAGCAGTGCTGGACTGAGCAGGACTGAAGCTTTCTTT. It specifies CASSAGLSRTEAFF.

V gene TRBV11-3 combines with J gene TRBJ2-7; 8 bases line up with TRBD1. The CDR3 extends over 13 amino acids. Germline CDR1 is SGHNT and CDR2 is YENEEA. Trimming removed 4 bases from V and 6 bases from J; junction bases left unmatched: 5. In DNA, the CDR3 is TGTGCCAGCAGCTCCCGGACAGGGACCGAGCAGTACTTC. As protein: CASSSRTGTEQYF.

The rearrangement links TRBV30 to TRBJ1-4; D remains ambiguous. Germline V lookup: CDR1 GTSNPN, CDR2 SVGIG (reference sequence). V was cut by 4 bases and J by 3 bases, with 9 bases left in between. This CDR3 spans 13 amino acids. In nucleotides, the CDR3 is TGTGCCTGGAACAGAATATCTAATGAAAAACTGTTTTTT. It codes for CAWNRISNEKLFF.

The V call is TRBV7-3, the J call TRBJ2-5; 12 nucleotides align to TRBD2. In germline, CDR1 is SGHTA, CDR2 FQGTGA. Trimming took 2 bases from V and 13 from J; bases not matched to a gene: 14. The CDR3 runs to 16 residues. The CDR3 loop is CASSLRGRETSGSRYF. In DNA form, the CDR3 reads TGTGCCAGCAGCTTACGGGGAAGGGAGACTAGCGGGAGTCGGTACTTC.

This chain uses TRBV6-1 with TRBJ2-5; 8 bases match TRBD2. This CDR3 has 15 residues. V lost 3 bases, J lost 3 bases, and 6 bases stayed unmatched. Germline CDR1 MNHNS, CDR2 SASEGT. The CDR3: CASSEIAGLKETQYF. In DNA, the CDR3 is TGTGCCAGCAGTGAGATAGCGGGATTAAAAGAGACCCAGTACTTC.

This clone was recorded only once. The rearrangement links TRBV5-1 to TRBJ1-1; D may be TRBD1 (6 bases). From germline, CDR1 is SGHRS and CDR2 YFSETQ. The CDR3 runs to 13 residues. The V end lost 6 bases, the J end lost 3 bases, and 12 bases lay between the germline ends. CDR3 sequence: CASTLKGDTEAFF. CDR3 DNA sequence: TGCGCCAGCACGCTGAAGGGGGACACTGAAGCTTTCTTT. Supplemented by reference TRBV5-1 and TRBJ1-1, the full variable domain reads KAGVTQTPRYLIKTRGQQVTLSCSPISGHRSVSWYQQTPGQGLQFLFEYFSETQRNKGNFPGRFSGRQFSNSRSEMNVSTLELGDSALYLCASTLKGDTEAFFGQGTRLTVV.

The chain employs TRBV28 and TRBJ1-1, with D unclear. The CDR3 consists of 16 residues. Between the trimmed V and J ends, which lost 6 bases and 1 base, there was a span of 18 bases. Germline V gene data show CDR1 as MDHEN and CDR2 as SYDVKM. The CDR3 spells CASRSRGGKGNTEAFF. The CDR3 coding sequence is TGTGCCAGCAGATCCCGTGGAGGCAAAGGGAACACTGAAGCTTTCTTT.

The chain uses TRBV28 and TRBJ2-3, with 7 bases fitting TRBD1. Germline CDR1 reads MDHEN; CDR2 reads SYDVKM. Trimming took 8 bases from V and 3 from J; bases not matched to a gene: 8. The CDR3 length is 14 residues. The CDR3 protein is CASGDRVGTDTQYF. The CDR3 bases are TGTGCCAGCGGAGACAGGGTTGGGACAGATACGCAGTATTTT.

The V and J genes are TRBV4-1 and TRBJ2-3, with D unclear. CDR1 and CDR2 (germline): MGHRA, YSYEKL. V lost 1 base and J 6 bases, leaving 11 bases between the germline ends. This CDR3 has 14 residues. The DNA for the CDR3 is TGCGCCAGCAGCCAAGTTTTGAAAGCGGATACGCAGTATTTT. This encodes CASSQVLKADTQYF.

This clone has a single count. The DNA for the CDR3 is TGTGCCAGCAGTAGACTAGCGGGTGATGAGCAGTACTTC. Amino acids: CASSRLAGDEQYF. V usage is TRBV6-1 and J usage is TRBJ2-7; TRBD2 aligns across 10 bases. This CDR3 has 13 residues. CDR1 MNHNS and CDR2 SASEGT come from the germline V gene. Trimming cost V 5 bases and J 7 bases; bases outside gene matches: 5.

The chain links TRBV19 to TRBJ1-2; 8 nucleotides match TRBD1. The CDR3 is made up of 15 amino acids. Trimming cost V 3 bases and J 6 bases; bases outside gene matches: 9. CDR1 LNHDA and CDR2 SQIVND come from the germline V gene (reference sequence). The CDR3 DNA reads as TGTGCCAGTAGTATCTCCCGGGGGACAGGACATGGCTACACCTTC. As protein: CASSISRGTGHGYTF.

The chain joins TRBV5-1 to TRBJ2-7, with a tentative D call TRBD2 (5 bases). CDR1 SGHRS and CDR2 YFSETQ come from the germline V gene. The germline V and J ends were trimmed by 4 bases and 0 bases, with 11 bases remaining between them. The length of the CDR3 is 14 residues. The CDR3 sequence is CASSGRGNSYEQYF. The CDR3 DNA reads TGCGCCAGCAGCGGACGGGGTAACTCCTACGAGCAGTACTTC.

As for this clone: Other DNA sequences in this specimen translate into the identical CDR3. The chain combines TRBV27 with TRBJ2-7, with D perhaps TRBD2 (6 bases). V was cut by 3 bases and J by 1 base, with 10 bases left in between. The CDR3 spans 14 residues. Germline lookup yields CDR1 MNHEY and CDR2 SMNVEV (reference sequence). CDR3 DNA sequence: TGTGCCAGCAGTTTGTCGGGAGTGTCCTACGAGCAGTACTTC. Amino acids: CASSLSGVSYEQYF.

V is TRBV7-9 and J is TRBJ2-5; 8 bases line up with TRBD2. With 9 bases clipped from V and 5 bases from J, the junction kept 8 bases outside the gene matches. CDR1 and CDR2 (germline): SEHNR, FQNEAQ (reference sequence). This CDR3 contains 13 residues. The CDR3 sequence is CASGSGGMETQYF. The CDR3 nucleotides are TGTGCCAGTGGTTCGGGGGGGATGGAGACCCAGTACTTC.

This chain links TRBV7-9 with TRBJ2-7, with 10 bases lining up with TRBD1. V dropped 0 bases and J dropped 5; count of bases not matched to a gene: 10. The length of the CDR3 is 17 residues. Germline V CDR1 and CDR2: SEHNR, FQNEAQ (reference sequence). The DNA for the CDR3 is TGTGCCAGCAGCTTAGCCCGACCGGGACAGGGGAGCGACGAGCAGTACTTC. Amino acids: CASSLARPGQGSDEQYF.

The V gene is TRBV7-8, the J gene TRBJ1-2; 7 bases agree with TRBD1. V lost 5 bases and J lost 4; bases outside the gene matches: 7. This CDR3 spans 14 amino acids. From germline, CDR1 is SGHVS and CDR2 FQNEAQ. The CDR3 DNA sequence: TGTGCCAGCAGCCCCCGACAGGGTGCCTATGGCTACACCTTC. Amino acids: CASSPRQGAYGYTF.

V is TRBV7-8 and J is TRBJ2-3, with a possible D match to TRBD2 (6 bases). The germline V gene has CDR1 SGHVS and CDR2 FQNEAQ. The CDR3 has 15 residues. Trimming left V 4 bases short and J 1 base short, with 12 bases between. The chain's CDR3 is CASSYLSSGTDTQYF. The CDR3 coding sequence is TGTGCCAGCAGCTATTTGTCTAGCGGCACAGATACGCAGTATTTT.